The entry that follows covers one TCR beta chain sequence. Its antigen is still unknown. No base quality information exists; no much larger clone differs at one position. These data belong to a study of control samples from healthy donors and cancer patients (dated by TCRdb to the early 2020s). Deletion took 3 bases off V and 0 bases off J, with a span of 8 bases between the germline ends. CDR1 and CDR2, per the germline V gene, are SGHAT and FQNNGV. The CDR3 covers 14 residues, taking in both the cysteine and the phenylalanine. Only CDR3 DNA is held: 42 bases, read in frame from base 1. Library generation was performed with the immunoSEQ multiplex PCR assay. The table was pulled from immuneACCESS by TCRdb, which kept in-frame rearrangements only. Such tables lose some clones; where checked, under half of the loss comes from unresolved V genes, and the rest has no known cause. This sample comprises about 120,000 clones, around nine tenths of them detected only once. Clones ranked in the top ten supply 9% to 13% of the sample.

The chain uses TRBV11-2 and TRBJ1-1, and the D gene may be TRBD1, 5 bases matching. This receptor was identified in a man in his thirties or forties in good health. Sequencing was carried out using blood. The DNA is TGTGCCAGCAGCTTGCAGGGTGTGAACACTGAAGCTTTCTTT. Its amino acids are CASSLQGVNTEAFF. With the rest looked up from the reference TRBV11-2 and TRBJ1-1 genes rather than sequenced, the full variable domain is EAGVAQSPRYKIIEKRQSVAFWCNPISGHATLYWYQQILGQGPKLLIQFQNNGVVDDSQLPKDRFSAERLKGVDSTLKIQPAKLEDSAVYLCASSLQGVNTEAFFGQGTRLTVV.